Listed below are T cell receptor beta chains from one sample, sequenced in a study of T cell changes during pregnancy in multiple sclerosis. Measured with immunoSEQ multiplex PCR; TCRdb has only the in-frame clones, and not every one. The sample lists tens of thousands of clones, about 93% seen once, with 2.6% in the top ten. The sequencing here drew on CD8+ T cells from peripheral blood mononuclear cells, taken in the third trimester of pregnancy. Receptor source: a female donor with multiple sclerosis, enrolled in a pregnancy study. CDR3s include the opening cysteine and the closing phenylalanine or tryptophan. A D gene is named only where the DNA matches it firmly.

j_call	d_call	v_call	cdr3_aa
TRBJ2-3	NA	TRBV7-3	CASSPAEGGDTQYF
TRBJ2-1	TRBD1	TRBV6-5	CASNGDRVDEQFF
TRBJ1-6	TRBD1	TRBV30	CAWSATGGADSPLHF
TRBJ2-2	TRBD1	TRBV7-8	CASSLAGGNTGELFF
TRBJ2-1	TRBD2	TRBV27	CASSGYGAGGSWGFYNEQFF
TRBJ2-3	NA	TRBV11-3	CASSLDPTAVDTQYF
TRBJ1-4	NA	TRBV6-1	CASSEWPHGEKLFF
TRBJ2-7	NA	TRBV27	CATRGSYYEQYF
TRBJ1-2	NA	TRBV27	CASSLGGMAGDNGYTF
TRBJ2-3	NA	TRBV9	CASSVGVAGTDTQYF
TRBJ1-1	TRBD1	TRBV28	CASSPLQGLNTEAFF
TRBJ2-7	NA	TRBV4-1	CASSQPGSYEQYF
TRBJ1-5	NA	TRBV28	CASSLSGGLLDQPQHF
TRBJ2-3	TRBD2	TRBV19	CASSGAGGNTQYF
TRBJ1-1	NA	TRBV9	CASSVGTANTEAFF
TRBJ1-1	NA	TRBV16	CASSPLTDEAFF
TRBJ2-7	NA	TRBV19	CASSFLAEQYF
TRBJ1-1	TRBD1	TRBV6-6	CASRQGARAFF
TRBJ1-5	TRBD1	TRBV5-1	CASSNGQGDQPQHF
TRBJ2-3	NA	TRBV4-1	CASSQNPYPTVTDTQYF
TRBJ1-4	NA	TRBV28	CASSLYKRRGIGEKLFF
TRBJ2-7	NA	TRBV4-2	CASSPDPGTINSYEQYF
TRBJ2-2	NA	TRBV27	CASSSLANTGELFF
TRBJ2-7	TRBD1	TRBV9	CASSVEGQGADEQYF
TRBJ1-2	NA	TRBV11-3	CASSLVNGDICGYTF